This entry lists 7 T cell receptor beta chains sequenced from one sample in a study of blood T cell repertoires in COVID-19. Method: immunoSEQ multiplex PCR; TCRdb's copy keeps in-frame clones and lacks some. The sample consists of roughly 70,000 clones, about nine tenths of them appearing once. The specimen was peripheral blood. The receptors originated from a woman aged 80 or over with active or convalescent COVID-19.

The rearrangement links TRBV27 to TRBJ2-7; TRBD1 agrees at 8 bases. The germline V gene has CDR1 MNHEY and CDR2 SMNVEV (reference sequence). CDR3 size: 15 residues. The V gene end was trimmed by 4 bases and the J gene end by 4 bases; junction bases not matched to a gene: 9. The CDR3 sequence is CASSYSPGTGYEQYF. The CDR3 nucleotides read TGTGCCAGCAGTTACAGCCCCGGGACAGGATACGAGCAGTACTTC.

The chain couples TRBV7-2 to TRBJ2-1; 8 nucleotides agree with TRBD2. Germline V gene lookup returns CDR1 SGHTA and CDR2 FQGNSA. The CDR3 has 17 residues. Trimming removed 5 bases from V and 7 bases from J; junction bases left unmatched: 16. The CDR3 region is CASSGGVGGAFWNEQFF. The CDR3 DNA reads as TGTGCCAGCAGCGGAGGGGTCGGGGGGGCTTTTTGGAATGAGCAGTTCTTC.

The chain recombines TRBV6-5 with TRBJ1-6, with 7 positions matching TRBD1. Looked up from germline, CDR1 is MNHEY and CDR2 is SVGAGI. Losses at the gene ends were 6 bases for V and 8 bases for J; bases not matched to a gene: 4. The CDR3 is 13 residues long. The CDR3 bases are TGTGCCAGCAGGAGGGGGCAGGATTCACCCCTCCACTTT. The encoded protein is CASRRGQDSPLHF.

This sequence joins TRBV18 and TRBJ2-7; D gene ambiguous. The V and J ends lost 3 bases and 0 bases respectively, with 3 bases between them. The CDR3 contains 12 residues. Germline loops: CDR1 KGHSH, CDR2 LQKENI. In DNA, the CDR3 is TGTGCCAGCTCACCGAGCTCCTACGAGCAGTACTTC. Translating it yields CASSPSSYEQYF.

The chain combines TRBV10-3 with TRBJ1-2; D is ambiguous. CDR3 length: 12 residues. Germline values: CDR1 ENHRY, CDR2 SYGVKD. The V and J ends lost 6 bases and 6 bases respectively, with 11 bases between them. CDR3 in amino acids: CAIRPGTDGYTF. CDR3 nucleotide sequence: TGTGCCATCAGACCGGGAACTGATGGCTACACCTTC.

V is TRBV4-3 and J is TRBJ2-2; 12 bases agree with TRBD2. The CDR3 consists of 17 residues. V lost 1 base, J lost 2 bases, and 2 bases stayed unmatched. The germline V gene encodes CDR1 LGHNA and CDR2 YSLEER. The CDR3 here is CASSQGLAGENTGELFF. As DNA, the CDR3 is TGCGCCAGCAGCCAAGGACTAGCGGGGGAAAACACCGGGGAGCTGTTTTTT.

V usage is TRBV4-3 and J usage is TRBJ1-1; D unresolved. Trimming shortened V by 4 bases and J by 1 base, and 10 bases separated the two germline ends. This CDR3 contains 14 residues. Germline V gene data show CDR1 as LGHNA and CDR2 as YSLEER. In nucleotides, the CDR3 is TGCGCCAGCAGCCCAAAGACAACGAACACTGAAGCTTTCTTT. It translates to CASSPKTTNTEAFF.